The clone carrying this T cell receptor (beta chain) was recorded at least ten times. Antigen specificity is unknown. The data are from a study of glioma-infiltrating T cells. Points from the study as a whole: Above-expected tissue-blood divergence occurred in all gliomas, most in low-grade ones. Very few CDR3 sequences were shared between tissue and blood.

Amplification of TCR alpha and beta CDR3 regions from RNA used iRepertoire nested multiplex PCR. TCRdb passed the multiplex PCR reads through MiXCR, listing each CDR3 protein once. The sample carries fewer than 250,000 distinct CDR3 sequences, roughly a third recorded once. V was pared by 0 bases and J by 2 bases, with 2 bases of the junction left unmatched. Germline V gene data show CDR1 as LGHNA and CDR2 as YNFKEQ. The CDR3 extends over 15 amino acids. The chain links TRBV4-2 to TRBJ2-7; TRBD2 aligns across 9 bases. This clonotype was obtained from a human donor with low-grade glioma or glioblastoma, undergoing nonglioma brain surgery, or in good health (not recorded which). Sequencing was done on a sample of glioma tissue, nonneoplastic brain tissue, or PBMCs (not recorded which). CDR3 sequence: CASSQDVAGAYEQYF. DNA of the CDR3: TGTGCCAGCAGCCAAGATGTAGCGGGAGCCTACGAGCAGTACTTC.